This TCR beta chain was sequenced during a study of blood T cell repertoires in COVID-19. Sequenced by immunoSEQ multiplex PCR; TCRdb stores in-frame clones only, minus some. The sample includes fewer than 75,000 clones, roughly 84% of them seen just once. The germline V gene has CDR1 SQVTM and CDR2 ANQGSEA. The germline V and J ends were trimmed by 4 bases and 7 bases, with 14 bases remaining between them. The CDR3 runs to 13 residues. The chain links TRBV29-1 to TRBJ2-1; D is undetermined. Sequencing used peripheral blood. This clonotype was obtained from a man in his sixties or seventies with acute or convalescent COVID-19. In DNA, the CDR3 is TGCAGCGTTGGGCCGGGTCCTCGAAATGAGCAGTTCTTC. This sequence encodes CSVGPGPRNEQFF.